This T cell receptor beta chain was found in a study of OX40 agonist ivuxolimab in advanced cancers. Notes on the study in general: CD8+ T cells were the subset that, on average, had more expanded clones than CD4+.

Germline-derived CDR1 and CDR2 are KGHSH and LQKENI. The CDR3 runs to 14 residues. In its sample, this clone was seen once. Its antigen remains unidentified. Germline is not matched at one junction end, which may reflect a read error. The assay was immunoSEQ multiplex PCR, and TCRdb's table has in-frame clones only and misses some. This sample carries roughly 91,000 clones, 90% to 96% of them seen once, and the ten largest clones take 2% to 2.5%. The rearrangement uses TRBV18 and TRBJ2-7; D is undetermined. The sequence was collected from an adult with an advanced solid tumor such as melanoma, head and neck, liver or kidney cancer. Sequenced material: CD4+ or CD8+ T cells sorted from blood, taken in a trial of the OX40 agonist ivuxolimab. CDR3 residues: CASSPPAAIYEQYF. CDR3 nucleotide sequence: TGTGCCAGCTCTCCACCGGCGGCGATCTACGAGCAGTACTTC.